This TCR beta chain came from a study of blood T cell repertoires in COVID-19. Study overall: Sites across the United States, Italy and Spain contributed samples from acute and convalescent COVID-19.

There are a few counts of this clone. This CDR3 is 17 amino acids long. Germline lookup yields CDR1 LGHDT and CDR2 YNNKEL (reference sequence). The V gene lost 0 bases and the J gene lost 5 bases, with 19 bases spanning the gap. Methods used by the authors: Nucleated cell number was recorded as an estimate derived from reference gene primer amplification. This table comes from immunoSEQ multiplex PCR, and its TCRdb copy is limited to in-frame clones, with some not included. V, J and clone size reflect that table, while D and trimming were determined from the DNA. The sample shows about 140,000 clones, about 90% of them seen only once.

The chain employs TRBV3-1 (or the pseudogene TRBV3-2) and TRBJ1-1; maybe TRBD1 (5 bases). The sample taken for sequencing was peripheral blood. This sequence was found in a woman aged 55-70 years with acute or convalescent COVID-19. In nucleotides, the CDR3 is TGTGCCAGCAGCCAAGATAAGTGGGCAGGGCCGAAAACTGAAGCTTTCTTT. This codes for CASSQDKWAGPKTEAFF.